This T cell receptor beta chain appears in the sequencing data of a study of shared clonotypes between healthy human individuals. Looked up from germline, CDR1 is LNHDA and CDR2 is SQIVND (reference sequence). V was trimmed by 6 bases and J by 1 base, leaving 10 bases between them. The length of the CDR3 is 13 residues. Assay used: immunoSEQ multiplex PCR; TCRdb lists only in-frame clones, some missing. This table has about 2.2 million clones, about 92% appearing once. General observations from the study: There were few donors, and this limited the genetic and exposure-history diversity represented. Naive CD4 clonotypes overlapped across a few donors at roughly 5%.

Notes on this clone: Its cognate antigen is unknown.

CD45RO-negative, CCR7-selected cells formed the naive CD8 fraction, which excluded terminally differentiated effector memory CD45RA+ cells. This sequence originates from a man younger than 35 in good health. Some clones in this sample may be carry-over from other donors' samples. V gene TRBV19 combines with J gene TRBJ2-7, with D hard to call. The sample taken for sequencing was naive CD8+ T cells from PBMCs. The CDR3 loop is CASRGRPSYEQYF. For the CDR3, the DNA is TGTGCCAGTAGGGGCCGGCCATCCTACGAGCAGTACTTC.